Sequencing of this T cell receptor (beta chain) was carried out in a study of graft-versus-host responses after intestinal transplantation. Study-wide context: Anti-thymocyte globulin induction, then tacrolimus and steroids for about three years, went to all recipients.

Germline V gene data show CDR1 as SGHRS and CDR2 as YFSETQ. V shed 4 bases and J 6 bases; nucleotides not matched to a gene: 7. CDR3 length: 14 amino acids. The study's findings and limits: Recipient marrow contained GvH clones, some of which appeared first in ileum or blood. The study associated peak circulating GvH clone levels with early post-transplant HvG declines. High graft-versus-host to host-versus-graft clonal ratios were seen in allografts of patients with graft-donor T cell macrochimerism.

Repertoires were generated with immunoSEQ multiplex PCR, while TCRdb's copy carries only in-frame clones and drops some. The sample records some 90,000 clones, roughly 92% being singletons. As concerns this clone: Its antigen is undetermined.

This sequence was found in a human donor who received an intestinal transplant. J is TRBJ2-7 and V is TRBV5-1; 10 bases map to TRBD1. This sample comprised unstimulated CD4+ T cells sorted from spleen or lymph node cells, obtained before intestinal transplant. Here the CDR3 DNA reads TGCGCCAGCAGCCTGGACAGGGGGTTCGGCGAGCAGTACTTC. This gives the protein CASSLDRGFGEQYF.